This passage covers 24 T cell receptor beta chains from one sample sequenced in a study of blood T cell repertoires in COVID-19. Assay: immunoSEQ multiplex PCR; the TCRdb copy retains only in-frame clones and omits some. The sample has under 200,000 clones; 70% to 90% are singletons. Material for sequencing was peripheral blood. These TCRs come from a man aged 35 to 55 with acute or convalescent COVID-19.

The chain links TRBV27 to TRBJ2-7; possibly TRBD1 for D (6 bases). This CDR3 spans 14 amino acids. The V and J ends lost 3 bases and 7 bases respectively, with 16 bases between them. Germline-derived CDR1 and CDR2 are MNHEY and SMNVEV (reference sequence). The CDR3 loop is CASSLETGRGEQYF. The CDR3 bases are TGTGCCAGCAGTTTGGAGACAGGCAGGGGTGAGCAGTACTTC.

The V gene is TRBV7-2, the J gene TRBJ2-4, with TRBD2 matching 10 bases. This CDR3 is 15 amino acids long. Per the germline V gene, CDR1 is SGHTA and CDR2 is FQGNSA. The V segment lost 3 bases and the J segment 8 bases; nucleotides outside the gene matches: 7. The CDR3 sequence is CASSLGLAIKDIQYF. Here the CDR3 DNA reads TGTGCCAGCAGCTTGGGACTAGCGATTAAGGACATTCAGTACTTC.

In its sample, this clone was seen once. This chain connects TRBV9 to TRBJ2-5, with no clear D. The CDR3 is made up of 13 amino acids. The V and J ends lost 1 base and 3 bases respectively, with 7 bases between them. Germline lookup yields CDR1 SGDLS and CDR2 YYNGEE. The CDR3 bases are TGTGCCAGCAGCGTATCGCTAGAAGAGACCCAGTACTTC. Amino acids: CASSVSLEETQYF.

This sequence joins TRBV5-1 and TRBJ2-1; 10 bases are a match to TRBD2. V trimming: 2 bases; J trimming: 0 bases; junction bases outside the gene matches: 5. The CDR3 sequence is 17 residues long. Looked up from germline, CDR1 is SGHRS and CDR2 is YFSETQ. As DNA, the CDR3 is TGCGCCAGCAGCTTAACTACTAGCGGGGCCTCCTACAATGAGCAGTTCTTC. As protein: CASSLTTSGASYNEQFF.

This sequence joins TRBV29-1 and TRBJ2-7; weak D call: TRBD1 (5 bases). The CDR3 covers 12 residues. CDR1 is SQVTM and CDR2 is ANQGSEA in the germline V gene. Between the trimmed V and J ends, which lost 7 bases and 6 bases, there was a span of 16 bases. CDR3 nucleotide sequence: TGCAGCGCGGCAGGGTCTTGGGGCGAGCAGTACTTC. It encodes CSAAGSWGEQYF.

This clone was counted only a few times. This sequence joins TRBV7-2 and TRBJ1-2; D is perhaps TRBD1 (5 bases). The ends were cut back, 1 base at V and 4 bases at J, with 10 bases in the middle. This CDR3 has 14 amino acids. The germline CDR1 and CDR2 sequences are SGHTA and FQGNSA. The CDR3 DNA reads TGTGCCAGCAGCTTAGAAGGGGATAGCTATGGCTACACCTTC. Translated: CASSLEGDSYGYTF.

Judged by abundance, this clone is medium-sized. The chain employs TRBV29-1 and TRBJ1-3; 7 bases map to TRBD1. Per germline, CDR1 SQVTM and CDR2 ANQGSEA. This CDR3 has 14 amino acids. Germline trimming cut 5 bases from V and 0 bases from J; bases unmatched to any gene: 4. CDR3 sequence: CSVLPGGSGNTIYF. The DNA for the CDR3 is TGCAGCGTTCTACCAGGGGGCTCTGGAAACACCATATATTTT.

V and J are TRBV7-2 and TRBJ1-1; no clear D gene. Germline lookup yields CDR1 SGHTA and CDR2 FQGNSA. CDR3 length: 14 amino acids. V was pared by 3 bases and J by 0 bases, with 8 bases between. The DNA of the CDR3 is TGTGCCAGCAGCTTGGGCAGGTTGAACACTGAAGCTTTCTTT. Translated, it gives CASSLGRLNTEAFF.

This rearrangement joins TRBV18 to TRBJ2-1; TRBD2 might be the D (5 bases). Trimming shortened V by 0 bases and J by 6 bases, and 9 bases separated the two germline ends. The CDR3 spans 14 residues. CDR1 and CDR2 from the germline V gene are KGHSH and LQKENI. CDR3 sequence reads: CASSPPGGGNEQFF. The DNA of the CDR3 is TGTGCCAGCTCACCACCGGGCGGAGGCAATGAGCAGTTCTTC.

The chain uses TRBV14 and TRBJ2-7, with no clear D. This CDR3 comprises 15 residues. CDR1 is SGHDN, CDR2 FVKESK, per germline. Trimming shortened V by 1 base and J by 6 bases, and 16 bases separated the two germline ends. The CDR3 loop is CASSQVYSGLAEQYF. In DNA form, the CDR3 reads TGTGCCAGCAGCCAAGTATATTCCGGATTAGCCGAGCAGTACTTC.

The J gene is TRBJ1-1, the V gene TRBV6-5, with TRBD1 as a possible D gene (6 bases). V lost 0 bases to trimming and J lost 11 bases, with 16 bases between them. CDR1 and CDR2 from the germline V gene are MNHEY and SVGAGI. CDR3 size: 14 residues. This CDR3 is CASSYSGQGWGAFF. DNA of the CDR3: TGTGCCAGCAGTTACTCGGGGCAGGGGTGGGGCGCTTTCTTT.

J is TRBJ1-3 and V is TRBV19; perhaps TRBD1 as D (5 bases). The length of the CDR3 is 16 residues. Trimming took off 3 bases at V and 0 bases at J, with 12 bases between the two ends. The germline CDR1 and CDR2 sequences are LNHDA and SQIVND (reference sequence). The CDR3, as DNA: TGTGCCAGTAGTATGGGAGGGACGCTCTCTGGAAACACCATATATTTT. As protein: CASSMGGTLSGNTIYF.

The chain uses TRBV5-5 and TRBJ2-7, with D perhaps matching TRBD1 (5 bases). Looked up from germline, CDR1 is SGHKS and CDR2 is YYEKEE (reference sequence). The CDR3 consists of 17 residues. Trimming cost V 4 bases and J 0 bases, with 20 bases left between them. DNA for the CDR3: TGTGCCAGCAGCCCCAGGGCCTCGCAGTCCCGCTCCTACGAGCAGTACTTC. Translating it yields CASSPRASQSRSYEQYF.

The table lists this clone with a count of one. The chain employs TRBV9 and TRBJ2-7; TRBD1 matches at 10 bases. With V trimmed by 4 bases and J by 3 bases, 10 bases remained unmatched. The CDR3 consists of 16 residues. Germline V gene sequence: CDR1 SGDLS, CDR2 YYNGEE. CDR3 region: CASSRRDRGPLYEQYF. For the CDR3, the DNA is TGTGCCAGCAGCAGACGGGACAGGGGACCACTCTACGAGCAGTACTTC.

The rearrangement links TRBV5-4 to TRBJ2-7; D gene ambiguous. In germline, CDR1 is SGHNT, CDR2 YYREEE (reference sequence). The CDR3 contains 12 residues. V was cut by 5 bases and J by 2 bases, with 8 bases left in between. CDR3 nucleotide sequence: TGTGCCAGCAGGGGCGAAACCTACGAGCAGTACTTC. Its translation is CASRGETYEQYF.

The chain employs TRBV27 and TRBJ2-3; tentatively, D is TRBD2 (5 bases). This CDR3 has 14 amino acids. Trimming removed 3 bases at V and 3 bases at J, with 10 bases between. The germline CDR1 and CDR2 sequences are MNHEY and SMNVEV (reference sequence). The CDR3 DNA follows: TGTGCCAGCAGTTTGCAGCGGTGGACAGATACGCAGTATTTT. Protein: CASSLQRWTDTQYF.

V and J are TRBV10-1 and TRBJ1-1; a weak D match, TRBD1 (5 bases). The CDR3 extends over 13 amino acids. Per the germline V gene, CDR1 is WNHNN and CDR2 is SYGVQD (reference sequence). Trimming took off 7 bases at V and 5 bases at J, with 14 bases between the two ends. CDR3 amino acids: CASKKTGGTEAFF. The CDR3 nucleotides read TGCGCCAGCAAGAAAACGGGGGGGACTGAAGCTTTCTTT.

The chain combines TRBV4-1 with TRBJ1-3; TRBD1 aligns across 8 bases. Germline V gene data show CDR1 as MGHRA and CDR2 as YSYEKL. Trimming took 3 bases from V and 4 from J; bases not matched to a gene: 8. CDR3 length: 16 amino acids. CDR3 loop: CASSQATGGKGNTIYF. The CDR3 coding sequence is TGCGCCAGCAGCCAGGCCACAGGGGGGAAGGGAAACACCATATATTTT.

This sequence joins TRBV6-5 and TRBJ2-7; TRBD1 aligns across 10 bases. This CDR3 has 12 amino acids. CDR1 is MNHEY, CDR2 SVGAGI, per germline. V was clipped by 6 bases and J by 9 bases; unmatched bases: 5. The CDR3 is CASSDRGLGQYF. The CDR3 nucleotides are TGTGCCAGCAGCGACAGGGGGCTCGGGCAGTACTTC.

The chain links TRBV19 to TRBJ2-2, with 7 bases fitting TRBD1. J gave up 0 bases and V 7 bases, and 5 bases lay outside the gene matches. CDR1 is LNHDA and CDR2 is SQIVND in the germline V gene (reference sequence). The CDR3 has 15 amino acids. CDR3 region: CASITGASNTGELFF. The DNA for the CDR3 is TGTGCCAGTATTACAGGGGCCTCGAACACCGGGGAGCTGTTTTTT. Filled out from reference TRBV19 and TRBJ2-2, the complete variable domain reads DGGITQSPKYLFRKEGQNVTLSCEQNLNHDAMYWYRQDPGQGLRLIYYSQIVNDFQKGDIAEGYSVSREKKESFPLTVTSAQKNPTAFYLCASITGASNTGELFFGEGSRLTVL.

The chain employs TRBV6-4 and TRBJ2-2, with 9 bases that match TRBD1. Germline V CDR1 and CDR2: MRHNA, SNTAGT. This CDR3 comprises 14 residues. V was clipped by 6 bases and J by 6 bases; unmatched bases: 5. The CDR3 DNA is TGTGCCAGCAGCTGGACAGGGGACGCCGGGGAGCTGTTTTTT. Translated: CASSWTGDAGELFF.

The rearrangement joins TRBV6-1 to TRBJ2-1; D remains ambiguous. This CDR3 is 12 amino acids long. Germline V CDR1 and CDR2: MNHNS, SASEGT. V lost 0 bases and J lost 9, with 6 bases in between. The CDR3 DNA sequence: TGTGCCAGCAGTGAAGCTTTCGGTGAGCAGTTCTTC. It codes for CASSEAFGEQFF.

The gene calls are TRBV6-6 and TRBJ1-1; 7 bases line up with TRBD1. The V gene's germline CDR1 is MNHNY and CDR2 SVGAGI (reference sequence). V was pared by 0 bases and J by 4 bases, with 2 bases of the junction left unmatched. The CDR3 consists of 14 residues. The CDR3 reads CASSYSNRGTEAFF. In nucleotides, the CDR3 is TGTGCCAGCAGTTACTCGAACAGGGGCACTGAAGCTTTCTTT.

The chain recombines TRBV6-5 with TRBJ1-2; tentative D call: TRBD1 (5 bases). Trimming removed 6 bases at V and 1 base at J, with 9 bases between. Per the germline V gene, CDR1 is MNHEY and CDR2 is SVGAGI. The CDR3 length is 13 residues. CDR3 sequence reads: CASSPQGNYGYTF. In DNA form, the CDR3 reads TGTGCCAGCAGCCCCCAGGGTAACTATGGCTACACCTTC.